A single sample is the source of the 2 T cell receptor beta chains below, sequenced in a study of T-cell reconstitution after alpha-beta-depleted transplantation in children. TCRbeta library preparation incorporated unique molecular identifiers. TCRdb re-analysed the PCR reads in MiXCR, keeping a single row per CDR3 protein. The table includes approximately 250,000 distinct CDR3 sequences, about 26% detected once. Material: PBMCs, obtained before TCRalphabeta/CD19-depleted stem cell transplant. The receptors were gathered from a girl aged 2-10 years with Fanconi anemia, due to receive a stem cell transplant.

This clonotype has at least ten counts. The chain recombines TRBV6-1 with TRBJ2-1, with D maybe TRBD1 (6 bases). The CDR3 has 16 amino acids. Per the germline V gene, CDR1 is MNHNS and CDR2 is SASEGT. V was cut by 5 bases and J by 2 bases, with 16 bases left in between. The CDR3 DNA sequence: TGTGCCAGCAGTAAGAGAGGGGGACCTCCCTACAATGAGCAGTTCTTC. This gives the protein CASSKRGGPPYNEQFF.

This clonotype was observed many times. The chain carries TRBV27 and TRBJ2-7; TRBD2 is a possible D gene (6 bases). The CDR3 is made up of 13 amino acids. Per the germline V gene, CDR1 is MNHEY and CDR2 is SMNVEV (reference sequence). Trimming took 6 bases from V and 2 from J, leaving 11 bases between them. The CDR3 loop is CASSTSSAYEQYF. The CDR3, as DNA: TGTGCCAGCAGCACTAGCTCGGCCTACGAGCAGTACTTC.